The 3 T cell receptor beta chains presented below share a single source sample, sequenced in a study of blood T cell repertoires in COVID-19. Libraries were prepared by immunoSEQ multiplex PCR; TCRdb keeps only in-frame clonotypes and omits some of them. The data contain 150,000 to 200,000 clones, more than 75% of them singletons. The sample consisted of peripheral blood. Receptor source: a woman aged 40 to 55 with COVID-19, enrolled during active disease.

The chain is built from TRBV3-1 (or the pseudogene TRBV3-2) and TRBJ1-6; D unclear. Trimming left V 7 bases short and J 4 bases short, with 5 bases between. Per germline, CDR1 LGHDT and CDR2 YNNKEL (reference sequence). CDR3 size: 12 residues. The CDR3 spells CASTGYNSPLHF. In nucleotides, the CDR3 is TGTGCCAGCACCGGGTATAATTCACCCCTCCACTTT.

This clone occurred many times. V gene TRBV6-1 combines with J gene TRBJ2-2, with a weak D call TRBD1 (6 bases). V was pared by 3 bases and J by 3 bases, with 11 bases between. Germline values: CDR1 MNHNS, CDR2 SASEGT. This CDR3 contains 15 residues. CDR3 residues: CASSDPGADTGELFF. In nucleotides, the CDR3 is TGTGCCAGCAGTGACCCAGGGGCGGACACCGGGGAGCTGTTTTTT.

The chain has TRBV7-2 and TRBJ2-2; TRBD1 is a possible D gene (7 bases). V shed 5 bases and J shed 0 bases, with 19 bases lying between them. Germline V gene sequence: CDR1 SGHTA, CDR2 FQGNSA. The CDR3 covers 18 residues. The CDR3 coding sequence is TGTGCCAGCAGCCCTCTCGGAGGGGGCGTAACGAACACCGGGGAGCTGTTTTTT. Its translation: CASSPLGGGVTNTGELFF.